This paragraph covers one TCR beta chain sequence. Its specificity is not known. Mismatch with germline at one junction end may stem from a read error. The sample is drawn from a study of cytomegalovirus exposure and HLA in healthy donors. Study conclusions and caveats: CMV serostatus was the only recorded immune exposure for donors.

The PCR contained 60 Vbeta and 13 Jbeta primers. In the original processing: Around 80 million unique TCR beta chains, 9.5 million to 11 million of them shared, were counted by a later analysis. The table came from immunoSEQ multiplex PCR; TCRdb's copy has only in-frame clones and leaves some out. The V and J calls and clone size are taken from that table; D and trimming were inferred from the DNA. The sample lists 98,000 or so clones, more than 70% seen once, with approximately 8% in the top ten. The germline gives CDR1 SGHTA, CDR2 FQGNSA. The CDR3 loop spans 12 amino acids. The specimen sequenced was PBMCs. The clonotype comes from a female donor in good health and CMV-seronegative. The chain links TRBV7-2 to TRBJ2-7; D is unclear. The DNA for the CDR3 is TGTGCCGGCAGCTTAGTAGCCTACGGGCAGTACTTC. Protein sequence: CAGSLVAYGQYF.